Listed here are 3 T cell receptor beta chains from one sample, sequenced in a study of Ad26.COV2.S vaccination and SARS-CoV-2 variants. Assay used: immunoSEQ multiplex PCR; TCRdb lists only in-frame clones, some missing. The table has roughly 400,000 clones, about 88% seen once. Stated treatment: approximately 18 received Ad26.COV2.S at low or high dose, single or two shots; about 5 received placebo; per-sample allocation not given. Specimen acquisition occurred on day 63 following the initial vaccine or placebo injection. Material: peripheral blood, obtained in a trial of Ad26.COV2.S vaccine versus placebo. The receptors stem from a person between 18 and 65 years old who received the Ad26.COV2.S COVID-19 vaccine or a placebo.

This clone was recorded once. V and J are TRBV6-5 and TRBJ1-5; D uncertain. The CDR3 loop spans 15 amino acids. Germline-derived CDR1 and CDR2 are MNHEY and SVGAGI. V dropped 2 bases and J dropped 0 bases, with 8 bases sitting between them. The CDR3 DNA reads as TGTGCCAGCAGTTACGCCAGAGATAGCAATCAGCCCCAGCATTTT. Its protein product is CASSYARDSNQPQHF.

The chain employs TRBV12-3 or TRBV12-4 and TRBJ2-1, with D tentatively TRBD1 or TRBD2 (5 bases each). The germline V and J ends were trimmed by 6 bases and 13 bases, with 16 bases remaining between them. The CDR3 contains 12 residues. CDR3 bases: TGTGCCAGCAGCGAAGTGGGGGACGGTCAGTTCTTC. Amino acid sequence: CASSEVGDGQFF.

The chain joins TRBV28 to TRBJ1-1; D is perhaps TRBD1 (6 bases). Germline V gene sequence: CDR1 MDHEN, CDR2 SYDVKM. The CDR3 length is 19 residues. Trimming removed 5 bases from V and 6 bases from J, with 31 bases in between. The CDR3 DNA sequence: TGTGCCAGCAGTCCCTTAACAGGGAAATGGGGTGGAACGAATGCTGAAGCTTTCTTT. Encoded protein: CASSPLTGKWGGTNAEAFF.